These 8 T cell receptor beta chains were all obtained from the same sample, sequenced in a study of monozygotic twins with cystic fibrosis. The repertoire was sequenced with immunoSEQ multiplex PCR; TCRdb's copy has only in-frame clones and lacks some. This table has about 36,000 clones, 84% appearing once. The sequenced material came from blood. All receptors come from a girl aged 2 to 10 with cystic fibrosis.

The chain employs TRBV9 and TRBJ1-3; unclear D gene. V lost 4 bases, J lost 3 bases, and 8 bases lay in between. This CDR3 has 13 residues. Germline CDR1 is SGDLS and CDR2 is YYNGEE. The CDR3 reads CASSPWLGNTIYF. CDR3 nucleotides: TGTGCCAGCAGCCCGTGGCTTGGAAACACCATATATTTT.

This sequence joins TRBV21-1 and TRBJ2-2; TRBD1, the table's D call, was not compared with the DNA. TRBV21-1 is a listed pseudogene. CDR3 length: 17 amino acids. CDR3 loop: CASSKAGDRDMTGELFF. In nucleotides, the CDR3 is TGTGCCAGCAGCAAAGCAGGGGACAGGGATATGACCGGGGAGCTGTTTTTT.

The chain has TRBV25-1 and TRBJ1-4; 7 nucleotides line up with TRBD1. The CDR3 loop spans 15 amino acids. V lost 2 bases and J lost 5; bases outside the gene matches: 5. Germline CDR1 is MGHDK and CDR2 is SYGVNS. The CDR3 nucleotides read TGTGCCAGCAGTGAACTAGGACAGGAAAATGAAAAACTGTTTTTT. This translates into CASSELGQENEKLFF.

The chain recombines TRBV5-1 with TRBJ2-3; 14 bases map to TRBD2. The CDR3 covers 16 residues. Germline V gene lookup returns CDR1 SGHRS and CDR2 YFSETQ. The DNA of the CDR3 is TGCGCGACGACTTTGACTAGCGGGGGGGCCACAGATACGCAGTATTTT. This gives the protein CATTLTSGGATDTQYF. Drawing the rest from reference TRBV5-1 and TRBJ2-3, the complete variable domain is KAGVTQTPRYLIKTRGQQVTLSCSPISGHRSVSWYQQTPGQGLQFLFEYFSETQRNKGNFPGRFSGRQFSNSRSEMNVSTLELGDSALYLCATTLTSGGATDTQYFGPGTRLTVL.

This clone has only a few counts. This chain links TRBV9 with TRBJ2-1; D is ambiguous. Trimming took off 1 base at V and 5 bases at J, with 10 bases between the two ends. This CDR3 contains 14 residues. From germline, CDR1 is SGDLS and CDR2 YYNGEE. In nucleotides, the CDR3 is TGTGCCAGCAGCGTAAGTCCCCTAGACAATGAGCAGTTCTTC. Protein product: CASSVSPLDNEQFF.

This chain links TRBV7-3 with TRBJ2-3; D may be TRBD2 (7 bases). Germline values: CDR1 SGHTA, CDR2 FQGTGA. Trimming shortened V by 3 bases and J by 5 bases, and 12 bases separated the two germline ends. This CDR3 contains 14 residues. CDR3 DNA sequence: TGTGCCAGCAGCTTGGGGGGGCCGGTAGATACGCAGTATTTT. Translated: CASSLGGPVDTQYF.

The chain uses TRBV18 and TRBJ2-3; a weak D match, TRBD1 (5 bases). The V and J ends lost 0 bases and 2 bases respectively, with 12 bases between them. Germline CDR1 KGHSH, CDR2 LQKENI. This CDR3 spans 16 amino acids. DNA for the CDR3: TGTGCCAGCTCACCACCGGCAGGGCCGGTCACAGATACGCAGTATTTT. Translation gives CASSPPAGPVTDTQYF.

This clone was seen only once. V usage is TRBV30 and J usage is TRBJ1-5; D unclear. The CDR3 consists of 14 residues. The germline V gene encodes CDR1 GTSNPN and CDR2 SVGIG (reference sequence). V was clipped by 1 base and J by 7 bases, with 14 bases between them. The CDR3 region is CAWSDSGVYQPQHF. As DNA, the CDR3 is TGTGCCTGGAGTGATTCCGGGGTTTACCAGCCCCAGCATTTT.